A selection of T cell receptor beta chains follows, all from one sample in a study of OX40 agonist ivuxolimab in advanced cancers. Measured with immunoSEQ multiplex PCR; TCRdb has only the in-frame clones, and not every one. The top ten clones hold roughly 12% of a sample with about 52,000 clones, over 80% of them seen once. Specimen: CD4+ or CD8+ T cells sorted from blood, collected in a trial of the OX40 agonist ivuxolimab. The receptors shown here come from an adult with an advanced solid tumor such as melanoma, head and neck, liver or kidney cancer. CDR3s include the opening cysteine and the closing phenylalanine or tryptophan. Each record gives: clone size, V gene, D gene, J gene, CDR3 DNA, CDR3 protein. The D gene is left open where the match is weak. The size of a clone is reported for some rows only, either as once, few or many, or as a class for expanded clones.

.,TRBV30,TRBD1,TRBJ1-2,TGTGCCTGGAGTGTGGACAGGGGATATGGTGGCTACACCTTC,CAWSVDRGYGGYTF
.,TRBV5-1,.,TRBJ2-7,TGCGCCAGCAGCGCCGGCCACGGGAATCCCTACGAGCAGTACTTC,CASSAGHGNPYEQYF
.,TRBV30,.,TRBJ1-3,TGTGCCTGGAGTTCCCCGGGGAGCTCTGGAAACACCATATATTTT,CAWSSPGSSGNTIYF
few,TRBV7-2,TRBD1,TRBJ1-5,TGTGCCAGCAGCTTAGGCGGGACAGACAATCAGCCCCAGCATTTT,CASSLGGTDNQPQHF
.,TRBV11-2,TRBD2,TRBJ2-7,TGTGCCAGCAGCCCTATCAGCGGGAAGGGCCCCTACGAGCAGTACTTC,CASSPISGKGPYEQYF
.,TRBV2,.,TRBJ2-1,TGTGCCAGCACGTACAGTATCTCCTACAATGAGCAGTTCTTC,CASTYSISYNEQFF
.,TRBV10-3,TRBD2,TRBJ2-5,TGTGCCATCAGTGAAGATGGGAGGGAAGAGAACTTC,CAISEDGREENF
.,TRBV21-1,.,TRBJ1-4,TGTGCCAGCAGCTTCAGGGAGGCTAATGAAAAACTGTTTTTT,CASSFREANEKLFF
.,TRBV13,.,TRBJ2-2,TGTGCCAGCAGCTTAGGAGGGACTTCCAACACCGGGGAGCTGTTTTTT,CASSLGGTSNTGELFF
.,TRBV5-1,TRBD2,TRBJ2-7,TGCGCCAGCAGCTTTACTAGCGGAGCCTACGAGCAGTACTTC,CASSFTSGAYEQYF
.,TRBV25-1,TRBD1,TRBJ2-7,TGTGCCAGCAGTGCAACACCGGGACAGGGTAGCTACGAGCAGTACTTC,CASSATPGQGSYEQYF
.,TRBV9,.,TRBJ2-3,TGTGCCAGCAGCGTAGACCAGACCTCCACAGATACGCAGTATTTT,CASSVDQTSTDTQYF
.,TRBV5-8,.,TRBJ1-4,TGTGCCAGCAGCGCAGGGGACCGCCAGGATGAAAAACTGTTTTTT,CASSAGDRQDEKLFF
.,TRBV27,.,TRBJ2-7,TGTGCCAGCAGTTTATCGGCCCAGTTCCTGTTCTACGAGCAGTACTTC,CASSLSAQFLFYEQYF
.,TRBV2,.,TRBJ2-2,TGTGCCTGTCAGGGAATCGCGAACACCGGGGAGCTGTTTTTT,CACQGIANTGELFF
.,TRBV2,.,TRBJ1-6,TGTGCCAGCAGTGATCAGAGGAGCTCCTATAATTCACCCCTCCACTTT,CASSDQRSSYNSPLHF
.,TRBV5-1,.,TRBJ2-3,TGCGCCAGCAGCTTGGGGCCCACCGGGACCGGGGATTTT,CASSLGPTGTGDF
.,TRBV6-1,.,TRBJ1-4,TGTGCCAGCAGATCCGGGACTGGAGGCGAAAAACTGTTTTTT,CASRSGTGGEKLFF
.,TRBV4-1,.,TRBJ2-1,TGCGCCAGCAGCCAGGGGTGGAGGTATGAGCAGTTCTTC,CASSQGWRYEQFF
.,TRBV2,.,TRBJ1-2,TGTGCCAGCAGTGATGGCTATGGCTACACCTTC,CASSDGYGYTF
.,TRBV27,TRBD1,TRBJ1-2,TGTGCCAGCAGCCATGGACAGGGTGACGGCTACACCTTC,CASSHGQGDGYTF
.,TRBV7-2,.,TRBJ2-5,TGTGCCAGCAGCTTCGGGAGTGGAGAGACCCAGTACTTC,CASSFGSGETQYF
.,TRBV4-2,TRBD1,TRBJ1-5,TGTGCCAGCAGCCAAGGAGGGACAGGGGGGGATCAGCCCCAGCATTTT,CASSQGGTGGDQPQHF
.,TRBV28,TRBD1,TRBJ1-4,TGTGCCACCCGGACAGGGTTCAGCGCAACTAATGAAAAACTGTTTTTT,CATRTGFSATNEKLFF
once,TRBV7-2,TRBD1,TRBJ1-5,TGTGCCAGCAGCCGGGACAGCGGCCGCAATCAGCCCCAGCATTTT,CASSRDSGRNQPQHF
.,TRBV19,.,TRBJ2-1,TGTGCCAGTAGTCCGGGGCTCAATGAGCAGTTCTTC,CASSPGLNEQFF
few,TRBV18,.,TRBJ1-1,TGTGCCAGCTACCGCGGTGACACTGAAGCTTTCTTT,CASYRGDTEAFF
.,TRBV21-1,.,TRBJ2-5,TGTGCCAGCAGCAAAACAGGGTTGGAAGAGACCCAGTACTTC,CASSKTGLEETQYF
.,TRBV5-4,TRBD2,TRBJ2-7,TGTGCCAGCAGCACCGGACTAGCGGGAGGCTCCGAGACCTACGAGCAGTACTTC,CASSTGLAGGSETYEQYF
.,TRBV30,TRBD2,TRBJ2-2,TGTGCCTGGAGGGGAGCGGGGGGGCAAACCGGGGAGCTGTTTTTT,CAWRGAGGQTGELFF
.,TRBV14,TRBD1,TRBJ2-1,TGTGCCAGCAGCCTCCCGGGACAGGGGCCCTACAATGAGCAGTTCTTC,CASSLPGQGPYNEQFF
.,TRBV19,.,TRBJ1-2,TGTGCCAGTAGGGTTACTAACTATGGCTACACCTTC,CASRVTNYGYTF
many,TRBV6-5,.,TRBJ2-3,TGTGCCAGTCAGGTTCAGCGAGGAGATACGCAGTATTTT,CASQVQRGDTQYF
few,TRBV6-1,TRBD1,TRBJ2-5,TGTGCCAGCAGTGCGGGACAGATCCGAGAGACCCAGTACTTC,CASSAGQIRETQYF
.,TRBV7-9,.,TRBJ1-1,TGTGCCAGCAGCGTAGATACAGCTATGAACACTGAAGCTTTCTTT,CASSVDTAMNTEAFF
.,TRBV6-1,.,TRBJ1-2,TGTGCCAGCAGTGAAGAGGGTTACTATGGCTACACCTTC,CASSEEGYYGYTF